This entry lists 5 T cell receptor beta chains sequenced from one sample in a study of T cells in Graves' hyperthyroidism and ophthalmopathy. The source material, RNA transcripts, was used to amplify TCR beta CDR3 regions. First-round RT-PCR with HTBI primers amplified the TCR CDR3 region. TCRdb ran MiXCR on the multiplex PCR reads and lists one entry per CDR3 protein. Of around 600,000 distinct CDR3 sequences in the sample, roughly 15% are singletons; the top ten hold approximately 13%. Material for sequencing was blood. The receptors originated from a woman in her forties or fifties with Graves' ophthalmopathy.

This clonotype occurred many times. This chain joins TRBV20-1 and TRBJ1-5; D remains ambiguous. The CDR3 has 15 residues. Germline values: CDR1 DFQATT, CDR2 SNEGSKA (reference sequence). Trimming cost V 6 bases and J 5 bases, with 20 bases left between them. Here the CDR3 DNA reads TGCAGTGCCCCCGCGGGATCAAGGATCGATCAGCCCCAGCATTTT. It specifies CSAPAGSRIDQPQHF.

The chain joins TRBV4-3 to TRBJ2-1, with D perhaps matching TRBD2 (7 bases). CDR3 size: 15 residues. Germline loops: CDR1 LGHNA, CDR2 YSLEER. The germline V and J ends were trimmed by 5 bases and 4 bases, with 15 bases remaining between them. CDR3 in DNA: TGCGCCAGCAGCACGGGGGGCAGACCTTACAATGAGCAGTTCTTC. This gives the protein CASSTGGRPYNEQFF.

This clonotype was observed many times. This chain connects TRBV2 to TRBJ1-6; D is possibly TRBD1 (5 bases). V lost 7 bases, J lost 7 bases, and 14 bases lay in between. The germline gives CDR1 SNHLY, CDR2 FYNNEI. The CDR3 is 14 residues long. CDR3: CASTPGPTNSPLHF. The CDR3 DNA follows: TGTGCCAGCACCCCGGGACCGACGAATTCACCCCTCCACTTT.

This clonotype was detected a few times. This chain uses TRBV7-9 with TRBJ1-3; the D is unclear. Trimming took off 1 base at V and 0 bases at J, with 13 bases between the two ends. The CDR3 covers 17 residues. Germline V lookup: CDR1 SEHNR, CDR2 FQNEAQ (reference sequence). CDR3 nucleotides: TGTGCCAGCAGCTTAGGAGGCGGCAGGCCCTCTGGAAACACCATATATTTT. Encoded protein: CASSLGGGRPSGNTIYF.

This clonotype was detected many times. The chain carries TRBV6-5 and TRBJ1-5, with D possibly matching TRBD1 (5 bases). This CDR3 is built from 16 residues. V was cut by 0 bases and J by 7 bases, with 16 bases left in between. Germline lookup yields CDR1 MNHEY and CDR2 SVGAGI. CDR3 nucleotides: TGTGCCAGCAGTTACTCGTTGGGGAGGGACGACCAGCCCCAGCATTTT. This gives the protein CASSYSLGRDDQPQHF.